The present entry profiles one T cell receptor (beta chain) with its context. This specimen belongs to a study of control samples from healthy donors and cancer patients. Clones were read by immunoSEQ multiplex PCR, and TCRdb kept only the in-frame ones, dropping some. Among fewer than 200,000 clones listed, 80% to 90% were seen once. CDR3 length: 13 amino acids. Germline V lookup: CDR1 LNHDA, CDR2 SQIVND (reference sequence). V lost 3 bases and J 10 bases, leaving 15 bases between the germline ends. The chain carries TRBV19 and TRBJ1-1, with D maybe TRBD1 (5 bases). The receptor comes from a woman between 25 and 40 years old in good health. Sequencing was carried out using blood. The CDR3, as DNA: TGTGCCAGTAGTATTCCCCAGGGAGCAGTAGCTTTCTTT. Residues: CASSIPQGAVAFF.